Listed here is a single T cell receptor beta chain. Its antigen is not identified. Sequencing was performed with immunoSEQ multiplex PCR; in TCRdb, only in-frame clones are kept and a portion is missing. The repertoire holds roughly 660,000 clones, with 80% to 95% as singletons. These data belong to a study of shared clonotypes between healthy human individuals. Study overall: Three plates were used per donor for CD4 naive, three for CD4 memory, two for CD8 naive and one for CD8 memory.

General observations from the study: Clonotypes shared by all four sorted-subset donors had higher generation probabilities than non-shared clonotypes. Naive CD4 clonotypes were shared across a handful of donors at 5% to 6%.

The sequencing sample was made of memory CD8+ T cells from PBMCs. Regarding subset: CD45RO+ cells pooled with CCR7-negative TemRA cells. The sequence came from a man younger than 35 in good health. Some clones in this sample may be carry-over from other donors' samples.

The CDR3 DNA reads TGTGCCAGCAGTCACCAAAGCGGGGCCTACGAGCAGTACTTC. As protein: CASSHQSGAYEQYF. The J gene is TRBJ2-7, the V gene TRBV6-5; 7 bases are a match to TRBD2. Per germline, CDR1 MNHEY and CDR2 SVGAGI. Germline trimming cut 5 bases from V and 2 bases from J; bases unmatched to any gene: 6. The CDR3 is 14 amino acids.